Sequencing of this TCR beta chain was carried out in a study of blood T cell repertoires in COVID-19. Study overall: The United States, Italy and Spain were the sources of the acute and convalescent COVID-19 samples. PBMCs, B-cell-depleted T cells, or T cells provided the cDNA or gDNA that made up the material.

As handled by the study authors: The assay estimated nucleated cells by amplifying reference gene primers. The assay was immunoSEQ multiplex PCR, and TCRdb's table has in-frame clones only and misses some. The V and J calls and clone size come from that table; D and trimming were worked out from the DNA. The data show 80,000 to 85,000 clones, about 86% seen once. The V and J ends lost 10 bases and 5 bases, in that order; junction bases with no gene match: 5. CDR3 length equals 13 residues. CDR1 LNHDA and CDR2 SQIVND come from the germline V gene (reference sequence). The chain carries TRBV19 and TRBJ2-3; 11 bases line up with TRBD2. This clonotype was sampled from a woman older than 75 with acute or convalescent COVID-19. Sequences were obtained from peripheral blood. The CDR3 region has the DNA TGTGCCACTTCACTAGCGGGAGTAGATACGCAGTATTTT. This codes for CATSLAGVDTQYF.